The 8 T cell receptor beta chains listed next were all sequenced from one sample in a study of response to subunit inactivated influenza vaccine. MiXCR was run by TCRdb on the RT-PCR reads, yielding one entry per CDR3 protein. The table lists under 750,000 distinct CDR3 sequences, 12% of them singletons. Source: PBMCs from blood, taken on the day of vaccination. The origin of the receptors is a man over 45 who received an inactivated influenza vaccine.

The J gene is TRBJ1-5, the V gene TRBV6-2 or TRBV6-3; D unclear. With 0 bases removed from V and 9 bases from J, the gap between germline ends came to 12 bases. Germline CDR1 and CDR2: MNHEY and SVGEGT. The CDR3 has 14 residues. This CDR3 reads CASSYSHPGSPQHF. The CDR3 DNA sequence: TGTGCCAGCAGTTACTCGCATCCGGGTTCGCCCCAGCATTTT.

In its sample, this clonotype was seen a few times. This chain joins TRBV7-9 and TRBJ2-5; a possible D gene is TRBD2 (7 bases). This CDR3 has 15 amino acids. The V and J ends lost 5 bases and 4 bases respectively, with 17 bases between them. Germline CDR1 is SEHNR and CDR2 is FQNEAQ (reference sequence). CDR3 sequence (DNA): TGTGCCAGCAGCCGGGACGGGGGGCTGAGAGAGACCCAGTACTTC. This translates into CASSRDGGLRETQYF.

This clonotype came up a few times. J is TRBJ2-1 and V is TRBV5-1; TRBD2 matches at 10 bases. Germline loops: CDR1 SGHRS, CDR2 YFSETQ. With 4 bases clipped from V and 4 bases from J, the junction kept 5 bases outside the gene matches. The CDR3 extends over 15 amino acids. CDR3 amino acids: CASSPGTSEYNEQFF. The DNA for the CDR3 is TGCGCCAGCAGCCCAGGGACTAGCGAGTACAATGAGCAGTTCTTC.

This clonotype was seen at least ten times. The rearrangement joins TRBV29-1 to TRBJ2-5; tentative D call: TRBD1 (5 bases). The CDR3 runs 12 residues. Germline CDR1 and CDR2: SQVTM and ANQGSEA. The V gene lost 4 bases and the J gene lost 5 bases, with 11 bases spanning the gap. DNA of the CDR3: TGCAGCGTTGCTGCGACAGTTGAGACCCAGTACTTC. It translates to CSVAATVETQYF.

CDR3 amino acids: CASSPLGSYEQYF. CDR3 in DNA: TGTGCCAGCAGCCCATTGGGGTCCTACGAGCAGTACTTC. The J gene is TRBJ2-7, the V gene TRBV7-9; D uncertain. This CDR3 contains 13 residues. CDR1 is SEHNR, CDR2 FQNEAQ, per germline (reference sequence). V dropped 5 bases and J dropped 1 base, with 9 bases sitting between them.

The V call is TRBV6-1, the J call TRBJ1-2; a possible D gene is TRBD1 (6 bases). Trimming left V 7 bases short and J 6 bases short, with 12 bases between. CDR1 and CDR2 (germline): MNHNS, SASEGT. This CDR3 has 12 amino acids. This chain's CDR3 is CASTNRGHGYTF. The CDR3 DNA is TGTGCCAGCACGAATCGGGGGCATGGCTACACCTTC.

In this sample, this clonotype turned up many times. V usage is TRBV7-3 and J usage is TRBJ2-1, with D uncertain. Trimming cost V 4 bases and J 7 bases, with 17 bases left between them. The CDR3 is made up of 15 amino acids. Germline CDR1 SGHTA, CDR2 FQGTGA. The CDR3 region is CASSYTSDSWNEQFF. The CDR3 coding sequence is TGTGCCAGCAGCTACACGTCTGACTCTTGGAATGAGCAGTTCTTC.

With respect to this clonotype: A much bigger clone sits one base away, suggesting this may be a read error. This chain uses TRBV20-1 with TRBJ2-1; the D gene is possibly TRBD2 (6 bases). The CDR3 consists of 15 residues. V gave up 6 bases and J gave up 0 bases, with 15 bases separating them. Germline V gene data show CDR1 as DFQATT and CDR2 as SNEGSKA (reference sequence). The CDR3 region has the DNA TGCAGTGCGTTAGTAGCGGATGGCTCCTACAATGAGCAGTTCTTC. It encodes CSALVADGSYNEQFF.